The sequence of this T cell receptor (beta chain) was determined in a study of cytomegalovirus exposure and HLA in healthy donors. V gave up 1 base and J gave up 0 bases, with 14 bases separating them. There are 18 residues in the CDR3. Germline-derived CDR1 and CDR2 are SGHRS and YFSETQ. Study outcomes and limitations: The investigators catalogued 160 or so TCR beta chains as cytomegalovirus-associated. In a later analysis, most CMV-associated TCR beta chains appeared HLA-restricted.

60 Vbeta and 13 Jbeta primers were used in PCR. Assay used: immunoSEQ multiplex PCR; TCRdb lists only in-frame clones, some missing. This sample has 110,000 or so clones, with around 66% found just once. Concerning this clone itself: Its matching antigen is unknown.

Material for sequencing was PBMCs. The chain has TRBV5-1 and TRBJ2-6; weak D call: TRBD2 (6 bases). The receptor was derived from a man aged 18 to 29 in good health and CMV-seropositive. The CDR3: CASSLKGISGSGANVLTF. Written as DNA, the CDR3 is TGCGCCAGCAGCTTGAAGGGTATTAGCGGCTCTGGGGCCAACGTCCTGACTTTC.